This T cell receptor beta chain came from a study of T-cell reconstitution after alpha-beta-depleted transplantation in children. V lost 2 bases, J lost 3 bases, and 18 bases lay in between. CDR3 length equals 17 residues. Germline lookup yields CDR1 MGHRA and CDR2 YSYEKL. The authors prepared the TCRbeta library with unique molecular identifiers. TCRdb fed the PCR reads into MiXCR, producing one record per CDR3 protein. In the table there are about 580,000 distinct CDR3 sequences, 20% to 25% of which are singletons. The gene calls are TRBV4-1 and TRBJ2-3; no firm D call. Source: PBMCs, mostly from graft donor cells, taken 360 days after TCRalphabeta/CD19-depleted stem cell transplant. The receptor was derived from a boy in the first two years of life who had a stem cell transplant for acute myeloid leukemia, so the T cells may come from the graft donor. For the CDR3, the DNA is TGCGCCAGCAGCCAAAGCCCGACCGGAGAGCTGACAGATACGCAGTATTTT. Translation gives CASSQSPTGELTDTQYF.